This T cell receptor beta chain originates from a study of tumor-infiltrating lymphocytes in primary liver carcinoma. The overall study: Staging placed the tumors at T1-T3 N0M0, and they measured about 4.2 to 10 cm across.

With a constant-region primer, TCR beta cDNA was made from around 520 ng of total RNA. A slightly modified ARM-PCR protocol with three nested multiplex PCR rounds produced these TCR beta libraries. TCRdb used MiXCR to reprocess the multiplex PCR reads, holding one entry per CDR3 protein. The table shows about 200,000 distinct CDR3 sequences, with roughly 61% occurring only once. Turning to this clonotype: The antigen remains unidentified. Germline and junction disagree at one end, which may indicate a read error.

Notes on the study in general: Researchers found tumor-adjacent and tumor-blood pairs overlapped less than tumor region pairs. A significantly higher top-250-clone fraction was recorded for tumors than for blood (p = 0.039).

Blood RNA came from unsorted whole blood; germline DNA was also extracted. No treatment had been given to the patients, who were chronically infected with HBV. The source is an older woman with primary liver carcinoma and hepatitis B virus infection. The sequencing sample was made of peripheral blood.

CDR3 residues: CAGSLSGWRVLQETQYF. CDR3 nucleotide sequence: TGTGCCGGCAGTTTATCAGGGTGGAGGGTCCTTCAAGAGACCCAGTACTTC. The V gene is TRBV11-2, the J gene TRBJ2-5, with TRBD2 as a possible D gene (6 bases). The CDR3 has 17 amino acids. Germline loops: CDR1 SGHAT, CDR2 FQNNGV.